The 28 T cell receptor beta chains given below trace back to one sample, sequenced in a study of Ad26.COV2.S vaccination and SARS-CoV-2 variants. Treatment reported: 19 received Ad26.COV2.S at low or high dose, single or two shots; about five received placebo; per-sample allocation not given. The investigators took samples on day 63 after the first vaccine or placebo injection. Sequencing was performed with immunoSEQ multiplex PCR; in TCRdb, only in-frame clones are kept and a portion is missing. The table lists some 320,000 clones, around four fifths of them singletons. The material sequenced was peripheral blood, taken in a trial of Ad26.COV2.S vaccine versus placebo. These receptors were taken from a person between 18 and 60 years old who received the Ad26.COV2.S COVID-19 vaccine or a placebo.

The chain is built from TRBV12-3 or TRBV12-4 and TRBJ1-2; TRBD1 is a possible D gene (6 bases). The CDR3 consists of 13 residues. V lost 6 bases and J 2 bases, leaving 10 bases between the germline ends. CDR3 amino acids: CASRTTGNYGYTF. Here the CDR3 DNA reads TGTGCCAGCAGGACGACAGGAAACTATGGCTACACCTTC.

This chain joins TRBV28 and TRBJ2-6; the match to TRBD1 covers 10 bases. The J segment lost 8 bases and the V segment lost 6 bases, leaving 7 bases of the junction unmatched. Germline CDR1 MDHEN, CDR2 SYDVKM. CDR3 length: 15 residues. CDR3 loop: CASRHRDRGTNVLTF. The DNA for the CDR3 is TGTGCCAGCAGGCACCGGGACAGGGGAACCAACGTCCTGACTTTC.

The chain couples TRBV5-6 to TRBJ2-7; D call uncertain. Germline V gives CDR1 SGHDT, CDR2 YYEEEE. The ends were cut back, 3 bases at V and 1 base at J, with 5 bases in the middle. CDR3 length: 12 residues. The CDR3, as DNA: TGTGCCAGCAGCTCCCGTTCCTACGAGCAGTACTTC. Amino acids: CASSSRSYEQYF.

V is TRBV7-8 and J is TRBJ1-2; TRBD1 aligns across 9 bases. The CDR3 has 15 residues. CDR1 is SGHVS, CDR2 FQNEAQ, per germline. Trimming removed 0 bases from V and 6 bases from J; junction bases left unmatched: 5. CDR3 sequence: CASSLALGTGHGYTF. The CDR3 DNA reads as TGTGCCAGCAGCTTAGCCTTAGGGACAGGGCATGGCTACACCTTC.

The V gene is TRBV10-3, the J gene TRBJ2-3; 7 nucleotides match TRBD2. Germline V gives CDR1 ENHRY, CDR2 SYGVKD. V trimming: 6 bases; J trimming: 4 bases; junction bases outside the gene matches: 7. CDR3 length equals 14 residues. CDR3 in amino acids: CAIRLEGRADTQYF. The CDR3 region has the DNA TGTGCCATCAGACTGGAAGGGAGGGCAGATACGCAGTATTTT.

The V call is TRBV5-1, the J call TRBJ2-5, with D maybe TRBD2 (5 bases). The germline gives CDR1 SGHRS, CDR2 YFSETQ. This CDR3 comprises 13 residues. Trimming removed 4 bases at V and 0 bases at J, with 7 bases between. The CDR3 region is CASSPGNQETQYF. The CDR3 bases are TGCGCCAGCAGCCCCGGGAACCAAGAGACCCAGTACTTC.

The genes are TRBV23-1 and TRBJ1-6; tentatively, D is TRBD1 (6 bases). TRBV23-1 is annotated as an ORF whose role is uncertain. There are 21 residues in the CDR3. V was clipped by 0 bases and J by 5 bases, with 26 bases between them. CDR3 sequence reads: CASSQSRRACSGAVDNSPLHF. CDR3 bases: TGCGCCAGCAGTCAATCGCGCAGGGCTTGTTCGGGGGCTGTAGATAATTCACCCCTCCACTTT.

This clone was observed a few times. The chain employs TRBV6-5 and TRBJ1-6, with 10 bases fitting TRBD1. Trimming cost V 6 bases and J 10 bases; bases outside gene matches: 6. The CDR3 length is 14 residues. Per germline, CDR1 MNHEY and CDR2 SVGAGI. CDR3 nucleotide sequence: TGTGCCAGCAGCCAGGGACAGGGGTGGTCACCCCTCCACTTT. This encodes CASSQGQGWSPLHF.

V usage is TRBV18 and J usage is TRBJ2-1, with unresolved D. Germline CDR1 KGHSH, CDR2 LQKENI. The CDR3 runs 15 residues. V lost 1 base and J lost 8, with 15 bases in between. CDR3 region: CASSPLRNGGDEQFF. CDR3 sequence (DNA): TGTGCCAGCTCACCACTAAGGAACGGCGGCGATGAGCAGTTCTTC.

The J gene is TRBJ1-2, the V gene TRBV2; D remains unclear. Trimming left V 1 base short and J 0 bases short, with 3 bases between. Germline V gene data show CDR1 as SNHLY and CDR2 as FYNNEI. CDR3 length equals 13 residues. The CDR3 reads CASSEVPNYGYTF. The CDR3 coding sequence is TGTGCCAGCAGTGAAGTACCTAACTATGGCTACACCTTC.

The genes are TRBV28 and TRBJ1-2, with TRBD1 as a possible D gene (5 bases). The CDR3 totals 13 residues. CDR1 is MDHEN, CDR2 SYDVKM, per germline. V shed 10 bases and J shed 4 bases, with 16 bases lying between them. CDR3 DNA sequence: TGTGCCACTACAACGGGACGGATCTATGGCTACACCTTC. This sequence encodes CATTTGRIYGYTF.

About this clone: This CDR3 is also generated by other DNA sequences in the sample. The chain couples TRBV6-5 to TRBJ1-2, with D possibly matching TRBD1 (5 bases). The V end lost 6 bases, the J end lost 0 bases, and 11 bases lay between the germline ends. CDR3 length: 14 residues. CDR1 and CDR2 (germline): MNHEY, SVGAGI. The CDR3 nucleotides read TGTGCCAGCAGCTTAGGGGCTTCTAACTATGGCTACACCTTC. The encoded protein is CASSLGASNYGYTF.

In this sample, this clone turned up once. This chain uses TRBV7-2 with TRBJ2-6, with D unclear. This CDR3 is built from 16 residues. Germline V gene sequence: CDR1 SGHTA, CDR2 FQGNSA. V gave up 3 bases and J gave up 1 base, with 10 bases separating them. In DNA form, the CDR3 reads TGTGCCAGCAGCTTTACCGTCCAGTCTGGGGCCAACGTCCTGACTTTC. Encoded protein: CASSFTVQSGANVLTF.

The CDR3 bases are TGTGCCAGCAGCGGCGGGGGGAAGTCTGGGGCCAACGTCCTGACTTTC. Its translation: CASSGGGKSGANVLTF. This chain connects TRBV5-4 to TRBJ2-6; TRBD2 matches at 8 bases. CDR3 length: 16 amino acids. The junction had 4 bases not matched to a gene; V was cut back by 4 bases and J by 1 base. Germline lookup yields CDR1 SGHNT and CDR2 YYREEE (reference sequence).

This clone was detected once. V and J are TRBV28 and TRBJ1-2, with a tentative D call TRBD1 (5 bases). Germline assignment: CDR1 MDHEN and CDR2 SYDVKM. The germline V and J ends were trimmed by 8 bases and 3 bases, with 7 bases remaining between them. The CDR3 sequence is 11 residues long. Here the CDR3 reads CASGGDYGYTF. CDR3 nucleotides: TGTGCCAGCGGGGGGGACTATGGCTACACCTTC.

This clone occurred once. The chain has TRBV7-3 and TRBJ2-5, with D perhaps matching TRBD1 or TRBD2 (5 bases each). Trimming took 2 bases from V and 2 from J, leaving 6 bases between them. The CDR3 spans 13 residues. Germline CDR1 SGHTA, CDR2 FQGTGA. The CDR3 DNA sequence: TGTGCCAGCAGCTTAGGGGGACAAGAGACCCAGTACTTC. Its translation is CASSLGGQETQYF.

The chain couples TRBV4-1 to TRBJ1-1; a weak D match, TRBD1 (5 bases). Deletions cut 2 bases from V and 0 bases from J, with 10 bases between. Germline V gene sequence: CDR1 MGHRA, CDR2 YSYEKL. This CDR3 region has 15 residues. The CDR3 DNA reads as TGCGCCAGCAGCCAAACCATGGGGGTGAACACTGAAGCTTTCTTT. Translated: CASSQTMGVNTEAFF.

The CDR3 protein is CASRQTGQGVSGYTF. The CDR3 DNA reads TGTGCCAGCAGGCAAACGGGACAGGGGGTCTCTGGCTACACCTTC. The J gene is TRBJ1-2, the V gene TRBV3-1 (or the pseudogene TRBV3-2); 11 bases are shared with TRBD1. V shed 6 bases, J shed 7 bases, and the junction held 10 bases outside the gene matches. This CDR3 has 15 residues. Germline loops: CDR1 LGHDT, CDR2 YNNKEL (reference sequence).

V usage is TRBV19 and J usage is TRBJ2-3, with unresolved D. This CDR3 has 14 residues. Germline V gene sequence: CDR1 LNHDA, CDR2 SQIVND (reference sequence). V shed 3 bases and J shed 4 bases, with 11 bases lying between them. CDR3 in DNA: TGTGCCAGTAGTATCAATAGGGCGCCAGATACGCAGTATTTT. Protein product: CASSINRAPDTQYF. The variable domain in full, with the rest retrieved from reference TRBV19 and TRBJ2-3, is DGGITQSPKYLFRKEGQNVTLSCEQNLNHDAMYWYRQDPGQGLRLIYYSQIVNDFQKGDIAEGYSVSREKKESFPLTVTSAQKNPTAFYLCASSINRAPDTQYFGPGTRLTVL.

The rearrangement links TRBV6-6 to TRBJ2-1; D ambiguous. The CDR3 consists of 13 residues. V was pared by 8 bases and J by 5 bases, with 13 bases between. Germline V gene sequence: CDR1 MNHNY, CDR2 SVGAGI (reference sequence). This chain's CDR3 is CASVPRIDNEQFF. The CDR3 DNA is TGTGCCAGCGTCCCAAGGATAGACAATGAGCAGTTCTTC.

This clone was counted only a few times. The sample contains more than one DNA sequence encoding this CDR3. The rearrangement uses TRBV18 and TRBJ1-2; the match to TRBD1 covers 7 bases. Germline-derived CDR1 and CDR2 are KGHSH and LQKENI. This CDR3 has 14 residues. Germline trimming cut 3 bases from V and 3 bases from J; bases unmatched to any gene: 4. The CDR3 sequence: CASSPTDRDYGYTF. The CDR3 nucleotides are TGTGCCAGCTCACCTACTGACAGGGACTATGGCTACACCTTC.

V is TRBV19 and J is TRBJ1-3; tentative D call: TRBD1 (5 bases). The length of the CDR3 is 14 residues. Trimming left V 5 bases short and J 0 bases short, with 8 bases between. CDR1 is LNHDA and CDR2 is SQIVND in the germline V gene (reference sequence). The CDR3 spells CASSVTGSGNTIYF. CDR3 nucleotide sequence: TGTGCCAGTAGTGTAACAGGCTCTGGAAACACCATATATTTT. Full variable domain (missing parts from reference TRBV19 and TRBJ1-3): DGGITQSPKYLFRKEGQNVTLSCEQNLNHDAMYWYRQDPGQGLRLIYYSQIVNDFQKGDIAEGYSVSREKKESFPLTVTSAQKNPTAFYLCASSVTGSGNTIYFGEGSWLTVV.

This clone is a singleton in its sample. The chain has TRBV5-4 and TRBJ2-2, with a weak D call TRBD2 (7 bases). CDR3 length: 16 residues. Trimming cost V 1 base and J 3 bases, with 13 bases left between them. The germline CDR1 and CDR2 sequences are SGHNT and YYREEE (reference sequence). The CDR3 DNA reads TGTGCCAGCAGCTTGAAAGGGGGGGTGGACACCGGGGAGCTGTTTTTT. This codes for CASSLKGGVDTGELFF.

V gene TRBV5-1 combines with J gene TRBJ2-7; no reliable D call. CDR1 is SGHRS and CDR2 is YFSETQ in the germline V gene. The germline V and J ends were trimmed by 4 bases and 2 bases, with 16 bases remaining between them. This CDR3 has 15 amino acids. The chain's CDR3 is CASSPSPGLTYEQYF. The CDR3 DNA reads as TGCGCCAGCAGCCCATCCCCCGGGCTAACCTACGAGCAGTACTTC.

This chain uses TRBV5-1 with TRBJ2-7; 8 bases are shared with TRBD1. Germline V gene lookup returns CDR1 SGHRS and CDR2 YFSETQ. This CDR3 region has 15 residues. The V gene end was trimmed by 5 bases and the J gene end by 2 bases; junction bases not matched to a gene: 9. The DNA of the CDR3 is TGCGCCAGCAGTTCGGACAGGGCGAGAACCTACGAGCAGTACTTC. Its protein is CASSSDRARTYEQYF. Combining the CDR3 with reference TRBV5-1 and TRBJ2-7 gives the whole variable domain KAGVTQTPRYLIKTRGQQVTLSCSPISGHRSVSWYQQTPGQGLQFLFEYFSETQRNKGNFPGRFSGRQFSNSRSEMNVSTLELGDSALYLCASSSDRARTYEQYFGPGTRLTVT.

V gene TRBV5-1 combines with J gene TRBJ2-5; D gene unclear. The germline CDR1 and CDR2 sequences are SGHRS and YFSETQ. V lost 7 bases and J lost 6, with 13 bases in between. This CDR3 spans 12 amino acids. The DNA for the CDR3 is TGCGCCAGCCGCGTTCTGGGGAAGACCCAGTACTTC. Its protein is CASRVLGKTQYF.

The chain joins TRBV19 to TRBJ2-1, with D perhaps assigned TRBD1 or TRBD2 (5 bases each). Germline V gene lookup returns CDR1 LNHDA and CDR2 SQIVND (reference sequence). This CDR3 contains 14 residues. The germline V and J ends were trimmed by 5 bases and 7 bases, with 15 bases remaining between them. The CDR3 DNA reads as TGTGCCAGTAGTCTAGGGACCGGTTGGAATGAGCAGTTCTTC. Amino acids: CASSLGTGWNEQFF.

This sequence joins TRBV10-3 and TRBJ2-6; a possible D gene is TRBD2 (5 bases). The CDR3 runs to 16 residues. V was clipped by 4 bases and J by 0 bases, with 10 bases between them. Germline CDR1 is ENHRY and CDR2 is SYGVKD. The DNA for the CDR3 is TGTGCCATCAGTGGGGATCGGGGCTCTGGGGCCAACGTCCTGACTTTC. Translating it yields CAISGDRGSGANVLTF.